This entry features one T cell receptor (beta chain) sequence. The V end lost 1 base, the J end lost 2 bases, and 9 bases lay between the germline ends. CDR3 size: 14 residues. From germline, CDR1 is LGHNA and CDR2 YSLEER. These data come from a study of identical twins. In TCRdb, the 5' RACE reads were re-called with MiXCR into one record per CDR3 protein. The repertoire consists of around 680,000 distinct CDR3 sequences, with about 9.4% occurring once and the leading ten covering about 0.98%. The data were also submitted as part of a second study, on yellow fever vaccine responses in identical twins. Turning to that study: The T cell response to vaccination in identical twins was reportedly partly convergent and partly personalized.

The chain has TRBV4-3 and TRBJ2-7; TRBD1 is a possible D gene (5 bases). This receptor was obtained from a woman younger than 30 in good health. The sequenced sample consisted of PBMCs. DNA for the CDR3: TGCGCCAGCAGCCAAGTTCCAGGGCCCTACGAGCAGTACTTC. Amino acid sequence: CASSQVPGPYEQYF.